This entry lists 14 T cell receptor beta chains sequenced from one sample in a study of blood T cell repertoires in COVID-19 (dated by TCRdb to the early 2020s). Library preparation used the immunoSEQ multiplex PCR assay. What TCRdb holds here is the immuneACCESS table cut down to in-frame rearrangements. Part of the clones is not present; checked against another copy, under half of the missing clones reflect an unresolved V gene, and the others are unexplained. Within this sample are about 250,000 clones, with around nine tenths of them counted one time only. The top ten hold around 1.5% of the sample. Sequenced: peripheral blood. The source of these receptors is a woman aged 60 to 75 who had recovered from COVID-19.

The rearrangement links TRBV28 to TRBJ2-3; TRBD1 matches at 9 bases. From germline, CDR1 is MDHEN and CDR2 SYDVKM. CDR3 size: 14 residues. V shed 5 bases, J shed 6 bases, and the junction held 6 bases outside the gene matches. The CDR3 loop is CASSLRQGGDTQYF. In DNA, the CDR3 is TGTGCCAGCAGTCTGAGACAGGGGGGTGATACGCAGTATTTT. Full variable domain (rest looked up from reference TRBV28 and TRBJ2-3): DVKVTQSSRYLVKRTGEKVFLECVQDMDHENMFWYRQDPGLGLRLIYFSYDVKMKEKGDIPEGYSVSREKKERFSLILESASTNQTSMYLCASSLRQGGDTQYFGPGTRLTVL.

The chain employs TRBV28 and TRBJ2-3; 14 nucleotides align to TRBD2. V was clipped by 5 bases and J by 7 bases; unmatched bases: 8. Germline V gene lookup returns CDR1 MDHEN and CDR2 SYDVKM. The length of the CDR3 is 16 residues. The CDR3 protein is CASSIGTSGGWNTQYF. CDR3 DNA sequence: TGTGCCAGCAGTATCGGGACTAGCGGGGGATGGAATACGCAGTATTTT.

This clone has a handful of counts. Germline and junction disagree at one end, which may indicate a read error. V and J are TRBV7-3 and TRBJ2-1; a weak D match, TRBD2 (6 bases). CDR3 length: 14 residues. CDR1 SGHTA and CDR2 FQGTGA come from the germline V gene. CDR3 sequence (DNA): TGTGCCAGCAGCTTAATGCCGGACTACAGTGAGCAGTTCTTC. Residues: CASSLMPDYSEQFF.

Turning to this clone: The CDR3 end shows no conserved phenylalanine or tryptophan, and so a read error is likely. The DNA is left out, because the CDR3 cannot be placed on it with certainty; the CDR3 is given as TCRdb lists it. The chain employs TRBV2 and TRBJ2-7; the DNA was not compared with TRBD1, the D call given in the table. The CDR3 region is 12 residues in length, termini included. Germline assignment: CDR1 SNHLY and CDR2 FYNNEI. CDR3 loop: CASGKPGQGPTA.

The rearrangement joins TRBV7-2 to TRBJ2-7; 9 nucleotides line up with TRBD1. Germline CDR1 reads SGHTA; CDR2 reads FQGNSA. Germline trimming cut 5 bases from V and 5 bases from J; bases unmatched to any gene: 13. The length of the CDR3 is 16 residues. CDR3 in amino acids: CASSLGLGTGFDEQYF. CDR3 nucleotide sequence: TGTGCCAGCAGCCTCGGGCTGGGGACAGGGTTTGACGAGCAGTACTTC.

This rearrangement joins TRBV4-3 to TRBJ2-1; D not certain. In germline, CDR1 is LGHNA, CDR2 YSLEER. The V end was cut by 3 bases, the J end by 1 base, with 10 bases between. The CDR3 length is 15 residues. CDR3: CASSHELPSYNEQFF. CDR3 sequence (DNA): TGCGCCAGCAGCCATGAACTGCCATCCTACAATGAGCAGTTCTTC.

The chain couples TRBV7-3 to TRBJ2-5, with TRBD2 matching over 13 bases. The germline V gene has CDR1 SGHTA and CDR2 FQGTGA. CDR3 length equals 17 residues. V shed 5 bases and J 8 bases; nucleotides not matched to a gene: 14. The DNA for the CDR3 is TGTGCCAGCAGCCTGACGCCAACTAGCGGGGGGGCTGAAACCCAGTACTTC. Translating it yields CASSLTPTSGGAETQYF.

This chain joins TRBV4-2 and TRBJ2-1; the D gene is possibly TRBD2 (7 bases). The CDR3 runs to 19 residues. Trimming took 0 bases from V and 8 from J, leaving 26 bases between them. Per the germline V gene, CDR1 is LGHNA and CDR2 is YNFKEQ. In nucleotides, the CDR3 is TGTGCCAGCAGCCAAGATGGGGGGGCCAGGACGAGGTTTTTTGATGAGCAGTTCTTC. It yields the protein CASSQDGGARTRFFDEQFF.

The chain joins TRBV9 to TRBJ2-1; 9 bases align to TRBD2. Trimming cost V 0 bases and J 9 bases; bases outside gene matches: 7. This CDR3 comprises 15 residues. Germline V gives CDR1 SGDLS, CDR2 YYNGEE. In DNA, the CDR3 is TGTGCCAGCAGCGTAGCGCGGGGGGGCCTTAGTGAGCAGTTCTTC. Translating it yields CASSVARGGLSEQFF.

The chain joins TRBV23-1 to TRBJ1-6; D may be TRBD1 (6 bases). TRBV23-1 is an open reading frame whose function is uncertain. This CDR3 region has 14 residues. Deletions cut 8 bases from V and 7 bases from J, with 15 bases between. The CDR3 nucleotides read TGCGCCAGCGCCTCGGGACACCTAAATTCACCCCTCCACTTT. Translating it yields CASASGHLNSPLHF.

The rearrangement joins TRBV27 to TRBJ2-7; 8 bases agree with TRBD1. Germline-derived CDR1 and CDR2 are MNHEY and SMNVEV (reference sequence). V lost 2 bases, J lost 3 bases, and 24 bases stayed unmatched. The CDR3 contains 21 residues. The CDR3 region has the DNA TGTGCCAGCAGTTTACAGGCCGTGTCAGGGGGCATGAGGGGAAGAGACTACGAGCAGTACTTC. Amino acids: CASSLQAVSGGMRGRDYEQYF.

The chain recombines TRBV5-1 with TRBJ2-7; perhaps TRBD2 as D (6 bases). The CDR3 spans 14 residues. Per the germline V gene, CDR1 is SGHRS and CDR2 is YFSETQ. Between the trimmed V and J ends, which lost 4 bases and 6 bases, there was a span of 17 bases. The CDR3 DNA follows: TGCGCCAGCAGCCCACGGGACTCATTCAGCGAGCAGTACTTC. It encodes CASSPRDSFSEQYF.

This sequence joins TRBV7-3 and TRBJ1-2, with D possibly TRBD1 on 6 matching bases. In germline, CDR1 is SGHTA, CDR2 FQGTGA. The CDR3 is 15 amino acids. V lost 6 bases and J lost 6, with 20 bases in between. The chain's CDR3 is CASSQQGDYGNGYTF. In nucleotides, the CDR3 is TGTGCCAGCAGTCAACAGGGTGATTATGGGAATGGCTACACCTTC. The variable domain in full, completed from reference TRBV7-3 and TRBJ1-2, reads GAGVSQTPSNKVTEKGKYVELRCDPISGHTALYWYRQSLGQGPEFLIYFQGTGAADDSGLPNDRFFAVRPEGSVSTLKIQRTERGDSAVYLCASSQQGDYGNGYTFGSGTRLTVV.

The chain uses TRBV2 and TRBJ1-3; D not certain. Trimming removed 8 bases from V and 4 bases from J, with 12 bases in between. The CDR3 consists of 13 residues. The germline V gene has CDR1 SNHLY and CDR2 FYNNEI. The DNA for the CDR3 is TGTGCCAGCGCGGATGGTCGAGGAAACACCATATATTTT. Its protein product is CASADGRGNTIYF. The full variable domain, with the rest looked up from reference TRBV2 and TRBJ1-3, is EPEVTQTPSHQVTQMGQEVILRCVPISNHLYFYWYRQILGQKVEFLVSFYNNEISEKSEIFDDQFSVERPDGSNFTLKIRSTKLEDSAMYFCASADGRGNTIYFGEGSWLTVV.